The T cell receptor (beta chain) described here comes from a study of T-cell memory formation after mild COVID-19. Overall study results and limits: Largely, contracting CD4+ clones fell within CM and EM, and contracting CD8+ clones within EMRA.

This clonotype has only a few counts. The antigen remains unidentified. Looked up from germline, CDR1 is DFQATT and CDR2 is SNEGSKA (reference sequence). This CDR3 is built from 13 residues. V lost 3 bases and J 0 bases, leaving 9 bases between the germline ends. TCRdb independently ran MiXCR on the 5' RACE reads; one entry per CDR3 protein. The data show about 410,000 distinct CDR3 sequences, more than 20% seen once. This sequence was found in an adult woman who had mild COVID-19 (a few samples of this study predate the infection). Cell type and time point are not known. Material: PBMCs or a T cell subset sorted from them (not recorded which). This rearrangement joins TRBV20-1 to TRBJ2-7; D perhaps matches TRBD2 (5 bases). The CDR3 DNA sequence: TGCAGTGCTAGTGAGGACTTCTCCTACGAGCAGTACTTC. This gives the protein CSASEDFSYEQYF.